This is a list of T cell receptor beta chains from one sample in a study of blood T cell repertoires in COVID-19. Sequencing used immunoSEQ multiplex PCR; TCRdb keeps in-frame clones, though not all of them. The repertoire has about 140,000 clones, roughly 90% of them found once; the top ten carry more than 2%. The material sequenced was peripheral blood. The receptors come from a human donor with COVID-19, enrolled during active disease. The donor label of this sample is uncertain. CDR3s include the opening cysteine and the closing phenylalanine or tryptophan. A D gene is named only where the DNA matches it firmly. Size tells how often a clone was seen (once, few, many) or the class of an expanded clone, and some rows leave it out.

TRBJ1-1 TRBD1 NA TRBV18 CASSQGAGTEAFF TGTGCCAGCTCCCAGGGGGCAGGGACTGAAGCTTTCTTT
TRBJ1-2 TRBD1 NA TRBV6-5 CASRPTGMSRGYTF TGTGCCAGCAGGCCGACAGGGATGAGTCGTGGCTACACCTTC
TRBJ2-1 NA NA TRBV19 CASSIREREQFF TGTGCCAGTAGTATTCGGGAGCGTGAGCAGTTCTTC
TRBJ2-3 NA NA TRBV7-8 CASSLHTDTQYF TGTGCCAGCAGCTTACACACAGATACGCAGTATTTT
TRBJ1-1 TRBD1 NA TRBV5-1 CASSLEGGQGENTEAFF TGCGCCAGCAGCCTGGAAGGGGGGCAGGGGGAGAACACTGAAGCTTTCTTT
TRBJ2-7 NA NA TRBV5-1 CASSFRVRGEQYF TGCGCCAGCAGCTTCCGGGTTCGGGGCGAGCAGTACTTC
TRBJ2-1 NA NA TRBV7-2 CASSQAGWTGEQFF TGTGCCAGCAGCCAGGCGGGCTGGACGGGTGAGCAGTTCTTC
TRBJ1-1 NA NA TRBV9 CASSKTALNTEAFF TGTGCCAGCAGCAAGACAGCCTTGAACACTGAAGCTTTCTTT
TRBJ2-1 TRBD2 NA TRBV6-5 CASGGLADYNEQFF TGTGCCAGTGGGGGACTAGCGGACTACAATGAGCAGTTCTTC
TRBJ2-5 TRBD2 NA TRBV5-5 CASSPRTSGETQYF TGTGCCAGCAGCCCGCGGACTAGCGGGGAGACCCAGTACTTC
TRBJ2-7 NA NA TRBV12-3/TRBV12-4 CASTPRDSYEQYF TGTGCCAGCACCCCGCGGGACTCCTACGAGCAGTACTTC
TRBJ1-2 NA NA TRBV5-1 CASSLVAGANGYTF TGCGCCAGCAGCTTGGTAGCGGGCGCGAATGGCTACACCTTC
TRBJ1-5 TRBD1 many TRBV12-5 CASGLTTGRSNQPQHF TGTGCTAGTGGTTTGACGACAGGGAGAAGCAATCAGCCCCAGCATTTT
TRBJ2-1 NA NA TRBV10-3 CAISGDFPSYNEQFF TGTGCCATCAGTGGGGACTTCCCCTCCTACAATGAGCAGTTCTTC
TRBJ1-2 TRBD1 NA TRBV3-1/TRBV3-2 CASSQVRGQVGYTF TGTGCCAGCAGCCAAGTCAGGGGGCAGGTTGGCTACACCTTC
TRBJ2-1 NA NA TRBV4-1 CASSRRIGGITYNEQFF TGCGCCAGCAGCCGGCGCATTGGGGGGATTACCTACAATGAGCAGTTCTTC
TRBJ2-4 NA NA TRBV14 CASSPRRQAGATSAKNIQYF TGTGCCAGCAGCCCCCGTCGACAGGCGGGGGCTACTAGTGCCAAAAACATTCAGTACTTC
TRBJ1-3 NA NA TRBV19 CASMADSWKDTIYF TGTGCCAGTATGGCGGACAGCTGGAAAGACACCATATATTTT
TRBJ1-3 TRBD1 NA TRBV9 CASSGRDSSGNTIYF TGTGCCAGCAGCGGAAGGGACAGCTCTGGAAACACCATATATTTT
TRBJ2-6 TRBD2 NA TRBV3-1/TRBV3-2 CASSLGLAGGGGANVLTF TGTGCCAGCAGCCTGGGACTAGCGGGGGGTGGTGGGGCCAACGTCCTGACTTTC
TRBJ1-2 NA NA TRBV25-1 CASSPGFGYTF TGTGCCAGCAGCCCAGGGTTCGGCTACACCTTC
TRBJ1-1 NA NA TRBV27 CASSFSRGTEAFF TGTGCCAGCAGTTTCTCCAGGGGAACTGAAGCTTTCTTT
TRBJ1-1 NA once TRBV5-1 CASSLLVGAPVTFF TGCGCCAGCAGCTTACTGGTGGGGGCCCCCGTAACTTTCTTT
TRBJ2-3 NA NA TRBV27 CASSLVGHRTPLSSTDTQYF TGTGCCAGCAGTTTGGTAGGCCACCGGACACCTCTTTCTAGCACAGATACGCAGTATTTT
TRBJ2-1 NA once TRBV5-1 CASSLEAGQGYNEQFF TGCGCCAGCAGCTTGGAGGCCGGGCAGGGGTACAATGAGCAGTTCTTC
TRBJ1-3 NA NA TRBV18 CASSPAAVLAGNTIYF TGTGCCAGCTCACCAGCGGCAGTGCTAGCTGGAAACACCATATATTTT
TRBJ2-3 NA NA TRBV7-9 CASTLSTDTQYF TGTGCCAGCACCCTAAGCACAGATACGCAGTATTTT
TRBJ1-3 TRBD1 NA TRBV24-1 CATNRGPGNTIYF TGTGCCACCAACAGGGGGCCTGGAAACACCATATATTTT
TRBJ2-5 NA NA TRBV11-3 CASSLKTKEGETQYF TGTGCCAGCAGCCTCAAAACTAAGGAGGGGGAGACCCAGTACTTC
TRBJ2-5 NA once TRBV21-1 CASSKALGFRGHTETQYF TGTGCCAGCAGCAAAGCGCTAGGTTTCAGGGGGCACACGGAGACCCAGTACTTC
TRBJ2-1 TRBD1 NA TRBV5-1 CASSLGAWDRGNNEQFF TGCGCCAGCAGCTTGGGCGCATGGGACAGGGGAAACAATGAGCAGTTCTTC
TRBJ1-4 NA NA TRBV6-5 CASSYLGVINEKLFF TGTGCCAGCAGTTACTTGGGAGTGATTAATGAAAAACTGTTTTTT
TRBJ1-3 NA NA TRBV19 CASSIAQGNTIYF TGTGCCAGTAGTATAGCCCAGGGAAACACCATATATTTT
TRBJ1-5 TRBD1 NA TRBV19 CASSIVQGENIAQHF TGTGCCAGTAGTATAGTGCAGGGGGAAAATATAGCCCAGCATTTT
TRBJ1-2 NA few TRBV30 CAWSGGTGSRGYTF TGTGCCTGGAGTGGAGGGACTGGATCTAGGGGCTACACCTTC
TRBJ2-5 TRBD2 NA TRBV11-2 CASSLEGSGRAERYQETQYF TGTGCCAGCAGCTTAGAGGGTAGCGGGAGGGCCGAGCGCTACCAAGAGACCCAGTACTTC
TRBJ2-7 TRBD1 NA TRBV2 CASKDRNAYEQYF TGTGCCAGCAAGGACAGGAACGCCTACGAGCAGTACTTC
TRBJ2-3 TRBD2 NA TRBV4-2 CASSKSGGALTDTQYF TGTGCCAGCAGCAAAAGCGGGGGGGCCCTCACAGATACGCAGTATTTT